The 9 T cell receptor beta chains below all came from one sample that was sequenced in a study of Ad26.COV2.S vaccination and SARS-CoV-2 variants. As to treatment: some 19 received Ad26.COV2.S at low or high dose, single or two shots; several received placebo; per-sample allocation not given. All samples were drawn on day 63, counting from the first vaccine or placebo injection. Profiled with immunoSEQ multiplex PCR; TCRdb holds only in-frame clones, not every one. Altogether a few hundred thousand clones are present, approximately 89% being singletons, with the ten largest covering 1.9%. This sample comprised peripheral blood, obtained in a trial of Ad26.COV2.S vaccine versus placebo. These receptors came from a person aged 18 to 65 who received the Ad26.COV2.S COVID-19 vaccine or a placebo.

This chain links TRBV7-3 with TRBJ2-1; D call uncertain. The CDR3 totals 13 residues. Per germline, CDR1 SGHTA and CDR2 FQGTGA. V was pared by 3 bases and J by 2 bases, with 5 bases between. CDR3 amino acids: CASSLNAYNEQFF. CDR3 DNA: TGTGCCAGCAGCTTGAATGCCTACAATGAGCAGTTCTTC. Supplemented by reference TRBV7-3 and TRBJ2-1, the full variable domain reads GAGVSQTPSNKVTEKGKYVELRCDPISGHTALYWYRQSLGQGPEFLIYFQGTGAADDSGLPNDRFFAVRPEGSVSTLKIQRTERGDSAVYLCASSLNAYNEQFFGPGTRLTVL.

The genes are TRBV4-3 and TRBJ2-3, with 8 positions matching TRBD2. CDR3 length: 15 amino acids. Per germline, CDR1 LGHNA and CDR2 YSLEER. The junction had 3 bases not matched to a gene; V was cut back by 3 bases and J by 1 base. The CDR3 loop reads CASSHSGVGTDTQYF. CDR3 DNA: TGCGCCAGCAGCCATAGCGGGGTGGGCACAGATACGCAGTATTTT.

The V call is TRBV28, the J call TRBJ2-5; D might be TRBD1 (5 bases). The CDR3 runs 13 residues. Trimming shortened V by 2 bases and J by 4 bases, and 8 bases separated the two germline ends. Per germline, CDR1 MDHEN and CDR2 SYDVKM. This CDR3 reads CASSLQGPETQYF. The CDR3 nucleotides are TGTGCCAGCAGTTTACAGGGCCCAGAGACCCAGTACTTC.

V is TRBV7-2 and J is TRBJ2-1; unclear D gene. In germline, CDR1 is SGHTA, CDR2 FQGNSA. CDR3 length: 14 amino acids. The V end was cut by 2 bases, the J end by 6 bases, with 11 bases between. DNA for the CDR3: TGTGCCAGCAGCTTAAGCTTTGCACTCAATGAGCAGTTCTTC. Encoded protein: CASSLSFALNEQFF.

The V gene is TRBV2, the J gene TRBJ2-4; TRBD2 matches at 8 bases. Germline V gene lookup returns CDR1 SNHLY and CDR2 FYNNEI. The CDR3 has 16 residues. V gave up 4 bases and J gave up 5 bases; unmatched junction bases: 10. CDR3 sequence: CASSGRGGRGENIQYF. The CDR3 region has the DNA TGTGCCAGCAGTGGTCGGGGGGGACGCGGGGAAAACATTCAGTACTTC.

The rearrangement links TRBV27 to TRBJ1-4, with 8 bases matching TRBD1. Germline V gene lookup returns CDR1 MNHEY and CDR2 SMNVEV (reference sequence). J gave up 7 bases and V 6 bases, and 4 bases lay outside the gene matches. This CDR3 has 13 residues. CDR3 DNA sequence: TGTGCCAGCAGCGCGCAGGGGGCTGAAAAACTGTTTTTT. As protein: CASSAQGAEKLFF. The entire variable domain, with the rest obtained from reference TRBV27 and TRBJ1-4, is as follows: EAQVTQNPRYLITVTGKKLTVTCSQNMNHEYMSWYRQDPGLGLRQIYYSMNVEVTDKGDVPEGYKVSRKEKRNFPLILESPSPNQTSLYFCASSAQGAEKLFFGSGTQLSVL.

The rearrangement uses TRBV6-5 and TRBJ1-1, with 7 bases aligning to TRBD1. V lost 7 bases and J lost 3; bases outside the gene matches: 5. Germline lookup yields CDR1 MNHEY and CDR2 SVGAGI. The CDR3 runs 13 residues. CDR3 protein: CASTAGGDTEAFF. The CDR3 coding sequence is TGTGCCAGCACGGCAGGGGGGGACACTGAAGCTTTCTTT.

This chain connects TRBV9 to TRBJ1-4; D not certain. In germline, CDR1 is SGDLS, CDR2 YYNGEE. V was clipped by 4 bases and J by 0 bases, with 10 bases between them. The length of the CDR3 is 15 residues. CDR3 protein: CASSLSPATNEKLFF. DNA of the CDR3: TGTGCCAGCAGCCTGAGCCCTGCAACTAATGAAAAACTGTTTTTT.

The chain combines TRBV29-1 with TRBJ2-1; D possibly corresponds to TRBD1 (5 bases). Trimming took off 4 bases at V and 4 bases at J, with 14 bases between the two ends. CDR3 length: 14 residues. CDR1 and CDR2 from the germline V gene are SQVTM and ANQGSEA. The CDR3: CSVGNRSPYNEQFF. The CDR3 region has the DNA TGCAGCGTTGGGAACAGGAGTCCTTACAATGAGCAGTTCTTC.